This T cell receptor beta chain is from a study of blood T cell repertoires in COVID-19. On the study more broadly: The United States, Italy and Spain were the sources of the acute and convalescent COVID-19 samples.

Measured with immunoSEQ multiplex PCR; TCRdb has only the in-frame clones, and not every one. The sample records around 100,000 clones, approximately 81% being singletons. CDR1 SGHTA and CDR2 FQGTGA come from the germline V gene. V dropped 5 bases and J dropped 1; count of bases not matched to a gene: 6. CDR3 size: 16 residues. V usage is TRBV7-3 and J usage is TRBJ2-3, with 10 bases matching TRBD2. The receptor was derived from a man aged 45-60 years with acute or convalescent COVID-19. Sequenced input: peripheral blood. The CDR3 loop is CASSEGLAVGTDTQYF. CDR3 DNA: TGTGCCAGCAGCGAAGGACTAGCGGTGGGCACAGATACGCAGTATTTT.